This T cell receptor beta chain was recovered during a study of blood T cell repertoires in COVID-19. Study-wide context: The origin of the acute and convalescent COVID-19 samples was the United States, Italy and Spain.

As processed by the authors: Reference gene primers were amplified, and this amplification served to estimate nucleated cell counts. The assay was immunoSEQ multiplex PCR, and TCRdb's table has in-frame clones only and misses some. V, J and clone size are taken as reported in that table, and D and trimming were inferred from the DNA itself. The repertoire includes 200,000 to 300,000 clones, approximately 89% of them detected once, and around a tenth sits in the top ten. The ends were cut back, 2 bases at V and 5 bases at J, with 7 bases in the middle. The CDR3 totals 13 residues. Germline lookup yields CDR1 MNHEY and CDR2 SMNVEV (reference sequence).

The sample comprised peripheral blood. This rearrangement joins TRBV27 to TRBJ1-5; D uncertain. The TCR was taken from a man in his forties or fifties who had recovered from COVID-19. The CDR3, as DNA: TGTGCCAGCAGTTTAGGAGCAGATCAGCCCCAGCATTTT. It codes for CASSLGADQPQHF.